The clone carrying this T cell receptor (beta chain) was recorded a few times. Its antigen is not identified. The record originates from a study of blood T cells in healthy people across ages. Study-wide findings and caveats: Higher diversity, along with more naive CD4+ cells, distinguished long-lived donors from aged donors.

The V gene lost 4 bases and the J gene lost 8 bases, with 16 bases spanning the gap. There are 14 residues in the CDR3. CDR1 and CDR2 (germline): SGDLS, YYNGEE. Per sample, extraction of total RNA gave at least 6 micrograms in every case. A second PCR, run for roughly 7 to 12 cycles, used a sample-barcoded 5' primer plus a J-beta primer mix. TCRdb re-called the 5' RACE reads through MiXCR, storing one row per CDR3 protein. The sample yields 780,000 or so distinct CDR3 sequences, 25% seen once. The sample was also linked to a second study, of T cells of mothers and their children. According to that study: Overlap ran slightly, non-significantly higher for related than unrelated mother-child pairs.

The sequence came from a boy aged 5-17 years in good health. The rearrangement uses TRBV9 and TRBJ2-1; TRBD1 might be the D (6 bases). The sample was blood. The CDR3 DNA is TGTGCCAGCAGCCCTTTGGAAGGGGGAGATGAGCAGTTCTTC. This codes for CASSPLEGGDEQFF.